One sample yielded the 16 T cell receptor beta chains listed below, sequenced in a study of blood T cell repertoires in COVID-19. Using immunoSEQ multiplex PCR, the repertoire was profiled, and TCRdb retains in-frame clones only, with some absent. The sample carries about 140,000 clones, around 73% recorded once. Specimen: peripheral blood. The receptors were gathered from a man between 60 and 75 years old who had recovered from COVID-19.

The chain combines TRBV14 with TRBJ2-3; D call uncertain. V lost 1 base and J 0 bases, leaving 5 bases between the germline ends. The length of the CDR3 is 14 residues. From germline, CDR1 is SGHDN and CDR2 FVKESK. The CDR3, as DNA: TGTGCCAGCAGCCAAGGGAGAAGCACAGATACGCAGTATTTT. Its translation is CASSQGRSTDTQYF.

The J gene is TRBJ1-1, the V gene TRBV3-1 (or the pseudogene TRBV3-2); the D gene is possibly TRBD1 (5 bases). The CDR3 consists of 12 residues. V shed 1 base and J shed 10 bases, with 10 bases lying between them. Looked up from germline, CDR1 is LGHDT and CDR2 is YNNKEL (reference sequence). For the CDR3, the DNA is TGTGCCAGCAGCCAAGGGACACTGAGAGCTTTCTTT. Translated: CASSQGTLRAFF.

V usage is TRBV7-2 and J usage is TRBJ2-7; TRBD1 is a possible D gene (5 bases). There are 15 residues in the CDR3. Germline V CDR1 and CDR2: SGHTA, FQGNSA. Deletions cut 5 bases from V and 2 bases from J, with 16 bases between. Here the CDR3 DNA reads TGTGCCAGCAGCCCGAGCAGGGCTCCCCCCTACGAGCAGTACTTC. The encoded protein is CASSPSRAPPYEQYF.

V and J are TRBV4-1 and TRBJ2-2; a possible D gene is TRBD2 (5 bases). Germline values: CDR1 MGHRA, CDR2 YSYEKL. V was clipped by 0 bases and J by 0 bases, with 8 bases between them. CDR3 length: 16 residues. CDR3 protein: CASSQDGLSNTGELFF. The CDR3 DNA follows: TGCGCCAGCAGCCAAGATGGACTCTCGAACACCGGGGAGCTGTTTTTT.

The rearrangement uses TRBV28 and TRBJ1-5, with 11 bases lining up with TRBD1. The trim removed 6 bases at V and 9 bases at J, leaving 7 bases unmatched. In germline, CDR1 is MDHEN, CDR2 SYDVKM. This CDR3 is built from 14 residues. The CDR3 region has the DNA TGTGCCAGCAGGGACAGGGGGCGCGAATGGCCCCAGCATTTT. This translates into CASRDRGREWPQHF. The whole variable domain, filled in from reference TRBV28 and TRBJ1-5, reads DVKVTQSSRYLVKRTGEKVFLECVQDMDHENMFWYRQDPGLGLRLIYFSYDVKMKEKGDIPEGYSVSREKKERFSLILESASTNQTSMYLCASRDRGREWPQHFGDGTRLSIL.

This chain links TRBV7-2 with TRBJ2-3; no reliable D call. The CDR3 is 13 amino acids. V was clipped by 0 bases and J by 4 bases, with 5 bases between them. Per germline, CDR1 SGHTA and CDR2 FQGNSA. The CDR3 DNA is TGTGCCAGCAGCTTAGCTCTAGCAGATACGCAGTATTTT. Translation: CASSLALADTQYF.

The chain is built from TRBV4-1 and TRBJ2-1, with D possibly being TRBD2 (5 bases). The CDR3 covers 16 residues. Germline loops: CDR1 MGHRA, CDR2 YSYEKL. V was shortened by 0 bases and J by 9 bases, with 18 bases between the two germline ends. Written as DNA, the CDR3 is TGCGCCAGCAGCCAAGAAGCTGGGCCCACCCGGGGTGAGCAGTTCTTC. Translating gives CASSQEAGPTRGEQFF.

The V gene is TRBV19, the J gene TRBJ1-6; TRBD1 matches 10 bases. Germline assignment: CDR1 LNHDA and CDR2 SQIVND (reference sequence). This CDR3 spans 16 amino acids. V was pared by 3 bases and J by 9 bases, with 8 bases of the junction left unmatched. The CDR3 loop reads CASSIPKGQGISPLHF. CDR3 nucleotides: TGTGCCAGTAGTATTCCCAAGGGACAGGGGATTTCACCCCTCCACTTT.

The CDR3 loop reads CASSPRDRKFTGELFF. The CDR3 nucleotides are TGTGCCAGCAGTCCCCGGGACAGAAAGTTCACCGGGGAGCTGTTTTTT. The J gene is TRBJ2-2, the V gene TRBV6-2 or TRBV6-3, with 7 bases that match TRBD1. The CDR3 covers 16 residues. J was trimmed by 4 bases and V by 5 bases; bases with no gene match: 10. The germline V gene encodes CDR1 MNHEY and CDR2 SVGEGT.

The V and J genes are TRBV19 and TRBJ2-5; 11 nucleotides line up with TRBD1. This CDR3 has 14 residues. Germline assignment: CDR1 LNHDA and CDR2 SQIVND (reference sequence). The ends lost 4 bases at V and 4 bases at J; junction bases unmatched: 2. Here the CDR3 reads CASSTGTGGETQYF. The CDR3, as DNA: TGTGCCAGTAGTACCGGGACAGGGGGAGAGACCCAGTACTTC.

In this sample, this clone turned up a few times. The chain carries TRBV5-6 and TRBJ2-1, with a weak D call TRBD1 (5 bases). The CDR3 contains 12 residues. CDR1 is SGHDT and CDR2 is YYEEEE in the germline V gene. Trimming pared 7 bases from V and 6 bases from J, leaving 11 bases between. DNA for the CDR3: TGTGCCAGCGCCCCAGGGTTCAATGAGCAGTTCTTC. This sequence encodes CASAPGFNEQFF.

This clone has only a few counts. J is TRBJ1-6 and V is TRBV6-1; D is unclear. Trimming removed 3 bases from V and 9 bases from J, with 6 bases in between. Germline lookup yields CDR1 MNHNS and CDR2 SASEGT. The CDR3 is 12 amino acids. The CDR3 DNA is TGTGCCAGCAGTGACGGGTTTTCACCCCTCCACTTT. Its translation: CASSDGFSPLHF.

This clone was counted between two and nine times. This sequence joins TRBV20-1 and TRBJ1-5; 7 nucleotides align to TRBD1. This CDR3 region has 10 residues. Trimming took 6 bases from V and 13 from J; bases not matched to a gene: 6. CDR1 and CDR2 (germline): DFQATT, SNEGSKA (reference sequence). The CDR3 sequence is CSAFTGDQHF. The CDR3 DNA reads as TGCAGTGCCTTTACAGGGGATCAGCATTTT.

The chain employs TRBV19 and TRBJ2-3; the match to TRBD2 covers 7 bases. The junction had 6 bases not matched to a gene; V was cut back by 9 bases and J by 3 bases. The length of the CDR3 is 13 residues. Germline loops: CDR1 LNHDA, CDR2 SQIVND (reference sequence). The CDR3 DNA is TGTGCCAGCGAAGCCGGGGGGACAGATACGCAGTATTTT. Its protein product is CASEAGGTDTQYF.

The chain combines TRBV6-4 with TRBJ1-2; 8 positions agree with TRBD1. After removal of 4 bases from V and 7 bases from J, the junction contained 5 bases not matched to a gene. CDR1 is MRHNA and CDR2 is SNTAGT in the germline V gene. The CDR3 extends over 13 amino acids. The CDR3 reads CASSVEQGGGYTF. CDR3 sequence (DNA): TGTGCCAGCAGTGTTGAACAGGGGGGTGGCTACACCTTC.

This rearrangement joins TRBV6-4 to TRBJ2-2; D possibly corresponds to TRBD2 (6 bases). V was trimmed by 6 bases and J by 6 bases, leaving 14 bases between them. The germline V gene has CDR1 MRHNA and CDR2 SNTAGT. The length of the CDR3 is 14 residues. The chain's CDR3 is CASSSGVSAGELFF. In DNA form, the CDR3 reads TGTGCCAGCAGCTCGGGGGTTTCAGCCGGGGAGCTGTTTTTT.